The 17 T cell receptor beta chains below were found in one sample sequenced in a study of T cell responses to AZD1222 COVID-19 vaccine. Clones were sequenced by immunoSEQ multiplex PCR, and TCRdb holds only the in-frame ones, with some missing. The sample has about 190,000 clones, roughly 90% seen once. The input for sequencing was peripheral blood, taken on day 0 of AZD1222 vaccination. Receptors originate from an adult in good health.

This clone was counted between two and nine times. At the DNA level, this CDR3 is encoded by other sequences in the same sample as well. This chain uses TRBV7-2 with TRBJ2-1, with D hard to call. V lost 1 base to trimming and J lost 1 base, with 11 bases between them. This CDR3 comprises 16 residues. CDR1 is SGHTA, CDR2 FQGNSA, per germline. CDR3 DNA: TGTGCCAGCAGCTTAGTTGCGGTTCCTTCCTACAATGAGCAGTTCTTC. Translation gives CASSLVAVPSYNEQFF.

The V and J genes are TRBV19 and TRBJ2-1; D unclear. Germline CDR1 LNHDA, CDR2 SQIVND (reference sequence). This CDR3 spans 15 amino acids. V dropped 3 bases and J dropped 0 bases, with 9 bases sitting between them. The CDR3 DNA follows: TGTGCCAGTAGTATCTACGGTAACTCCTACAATGAGCAGTTCTTC. It yields the protein CASSIYGNSYNEQFF.

The V gene is TRBV9, the J gene TRBJ2-3, with D perhaps TRBD1 (6 bases). The germline CDR1 and CDR2 sequences are SGDLS and YYNGEE. V lost 2 bases and J lost 4, with 14 bases in between. This CDR3 is built from 15 residues. As DNA, the CDR3 is TGTGCCAGCAGCGTTACAGGGCATGGTGCAGATACGCAGTATTTT. Translating gives CASSVTGHGADTQYF.

V usage is TRBV27 and J usage is TRBJ1-2, with D unclear. In germline, CDR1 is MNHEY, CDR2 SMNVEV (reference sequence). Trimming shortened V by 10 bases and J by 5 bases, and 20 bases separated the two germline ends. The CDR3 consists of 14 residues. The CDR3 region is CATRREGNLYGYTF. DNA for the CDR3: TGTGCCACCAGGCGAGAAGGGAATCTATATGGCTACACCTTC.

This clone occurred once. V is TRBV18 and J is TRBJ2-7, with TRBD1 matching over 9 bases. This CDR3 has 16 amino acids. Germline CDR1 is KGHSH and CDR2 is LQKENI. V trimming: 2 bases; J trimming: 0 bases; junction bases outside the gene matches: 5. The CDR3 nucleotides are TGTGCCAGCTCACCATCCCGGGACAGGGTCTCCTACGAGCAGTACTTC. It is translated as CASSPSRDRVSYEQYF. Drawing the rest from reference TRBV18 and TRBJ2-7, the complete variable domain is NAGVMQNPRHLVRRRGQEARLRCSPMKGHSHVYWYRQLPEEGLKFMVYLQKENIIDESGMPKERFSAEFPKEGPSILRIQQVVRGDSAAYFCASSPSRDRVSYEQYFGPGTRLTVT.

V gene TRBV7-9 combines with J gene TRBJ1-2; possibly TRBD1 for D (5 bases). The CDR3 consists of 14 residues. V was shortened by 0 bases and J by 4 bases, with 9 bases between the two germline ends. Germline assignment: CDR1 SEHNR and CDR2 FQNEAQ (reference sequence). This CDR3 reads CASSLAGDFYGYTF. CDR3 bases: TGTGCCAGCAGCTTAGCGGGGGACTTCTATGGCTACACCTTC.

A word on this clone: Other DNA variants within this sample encode the same CDR3. The chain uses TRBV5-8 and TRBJ2-1; 10 bases agree with TRBD2. CDR3 length equals 15 residues. The germline CDR1 and CDR2 sequences are SGHTS and YDEGEE. The V segment lost 0 bases and the J segment 4 bases; nucleotides outside the gene matches: 1. CDR3 bases: TGTGCCAGCAGCTTGGGGACTAGCGGATACAATGAGCAGTTCTTC. It codes for CASSLGTSGYNEQFF.

This clone was observed a single time. The chain employs TRBV5-1 and TRBJ2-7, with 7 bases identical to TRBD1. V dropped 4 bases and J dropped 2; count of bases not matched to a gene: 6. Germline CDR1 and CDR2: SGHRS and YFSETQ. CDR3 length equals 14 residues. CDR3 nucleotides: TGCGCCAGCAGCCGGGACAGCCTTACCTACGAGCAGTACTTC. Amino acid sequence: CASSRDSLTYEQYF.

The rearrangement uses TRBV6-2 or TRBV6-3 and TRBJ1-5; 12 nucleotides match TRBD1. The CDR3 is 17 amino acids. CDR1 and CDR2 (germline): MNHEY, SVGEGT. Trimming cost V 6 bases and J 3 bases; bases outside gene matches: 9. The CDR3 nucleotides are TGTGCCAGCAGCCAACGCCGGGACAGGGGGCTCAATCAGCCCCAGCATTTT. As protein: CASSQRRDRGLNQPQHF.

This clone is a singleton in its sample. J is TRBJ1-4 and V is TRBV9; 9 nucleotides match TRBD1. V was clipped by 4 bases and J by 8 bases; unmatched bases: 9. CDR3 size: 15 residues. Germline V gives CDR1 SGDLS, CDR2 YYNGEE. CDR3 sequence (DNA): TGTGCCAGCAGCCCTCGGACAGGGGTGGGAGAAAAACTGTTTTTT. This sequence encodes CASSPRTGVGEKLFF. The complete variable domain, with remaining parts taken from reference TRBV9 and TRBJ1-4, reads DSGVTQTPKHLITATGQRVTLRCSPRSGDLSVYWYQQSLDQGLQFLIQYYNGEERAKGNILERFSAQQFPDLHSELNLSSLELGDSALYFCASSPRTGVGEKLFFGSGTQLSVL.

This chain links TRBV20-1 with TRBJ1-1; D unresolved. Trimming took off 3 bases at V and 1 base at J, with 6 bases between the two ends. In germline, CDR1 is DFQATT, CDR2 SNEGSKA (reference sequence). The CDR3 spans 12 residues. CDR3 residues: CSASTQNTEAFF. CDR3 bases: TGCAGTGCTAGTACGCAGAACACTGAAGCTTTCTTT.

The chain recombines TRBV25-1 with TRBJ2-2; TRBD1 might be the D (6 bases). The CDR3 is made up of 16 amino acids. Per the germline V gene, CDR1 is MGHDK and CDR2 is SYGVNS. V dropped 0 bases and J dropped 1 base, with 9 bases sitting between them. The CDR3 loop is CASSEYRDMNTGELFF. CDR3 coding DNA: TGTGCCAGCAGTGAATATCGGGACATGAACACCGGGGAGCTGTTTTTT.

This chain uses TRBV28 with TRBJ2-7; TRBD1 or TRBD2 may be the D gene (5 bases each). V was pared by 9 bases and J by 2 bases, with 11 bases between. The CDR3 sequence is 12 residues long. Germline lookup yields CDR1 MDHEN and CDR2 SYDVKM. DNA of the CDR3: TGTGCCAGTTGTGGGACCACCTACGAGCAGTACTTC. Translating gives CASCGTTYEQYF. The whole variable domain, filled in from reference TRBV28 and TRBJ2-7, reads DVKVTQSSRYLVKRTGEKVFLECVQDMDHENMFWYRQDPGLGLRLIYFSYDVKMKEKGDIPEGYSVSREKKERFSLILESASTNQTSMYLCASCGTTYEQYFGPGTRLTVT.

This clone was seen only once. The J gene is TRBJ1-3, the V gene TRBV4-1; D perhaps matches TRBD1 (5 bases). There are 15 residues in the CDR3. The germline V and J ends were trimmed by 0 bases and 2 bases, with 8 bases remaining between them. Germline CDR1 MGHRA, CDR2 YSYEKL. The CDR3 loop is CASSQEGGAGNTIYF. The CDR3 nucleotides are TGCGCCAGCAGCCAAGAAGGAGGGGCTGGAAACACCATATATTTT.

The chain has TRBV5-1 and TRBJ2-5; D may correspond to TRBD1 or TRBD2 (5 bases each). The CDR3 extends over 15 amino acids. From germline, CDR1 is SGHRS and CDR2 YFSETQ. V dropped 1 base and J dropped 1 base, with 11 bases sitting between them. DNA of the CDR3: TGCGCCAGCAGCTTGACCCGGGGCCTCCAAGAGACCCAGTACTTC. Translated, it gives CASSLTRGLQETQYF. Combining the CDR3 with reference TRBV5-1 and TRBJ2-5 gives the whole variable domain KAGVTQTPRYLIKTRGQQVTLSCSPISGHRSVSWYQQTPGQGLQFLFEYFSETQRNKGNFPGRFSGRQFSNSRSEMNVSTLELGDSALYLCASSLTRGLQETQYFGPGTRLLVL.

The chain couples TRBV12-3 or TRBV12-4 to TRBJ2-1; D is perhaps TRBD2 (5 bases). The V end lost 5 bases, the J end lost 12 bases, and 14 bases lay between the germline ends. The CDR3 contains 12 residues. The CDR3 sequence: CASSPIRESQFF. The CDR3 DNA reads TGTGCCAGCAGTCCCATCCGGGAATCGCAGTTCTTC.

The table lists this clone with a few counts. The rearrangement links TRBV9 to TRBJ2-7, with D unresolved. From germline, CDR1 is SGDLS and CDR2 YYNGEE. V lost 3 bases, J lost 0 bases, and 13 bases lay in between. The CDR3 contains 15 residues. The CDR3 DNA is TGTGCCAGCAGCGCCCGGGTGGGTAGCTCCTACGAGCAGTACTTC. Translating it yields CASSARVGSSYEQYF.